The 29 T cell receptor beta chains below come from one sample, sequenced in a study of CD8 T cells in Susac syndrome. When the RNA was reverse transcribed, random hexamers were used with an input of 0.5 to 1 ug. A single record per CDR3 protein comes from TCRdb applying MiXCR to the immunoSEQ multiplex PCR reads. The data hold around 190,000 distinct CDR3 sequences, with 94% observed a single time. The sequencing sample was made of CD4+ T cells from PBMCs. The source of these receptors is a human donor with Susac syndrome.

This chain joins TRBV5-1 and TRBJ1-1; D is undetermined. The germline V and J ends were trimmed by 0 bases and 1 base, with 7 bases remaining between them. Germline CDR1 SGHRS, CDR2 YFSETQ. This CDR3 is 14 amino acids long. This CDR3 is CASSLDWGNTEAFF. CDR3 coding DNA: TGCGCCAGCAGCTTGGACTGGGGGAACACTGAAGCTTTCTTT.

The rearrangement joins TRBV5-6 to TRBJ1-1, with D possibly TRBD1 on 6 matching bases. The CDR3 totals 16 residues. CDR1 SGHDT and CDR2 YYEEEE come from the germline V gene. V was pared by 3 bases and J by 0 bases, with 15 bases between. DNA of the CDR3: TGTGCCAGCAGCTCCCATGGGGGCGCGTTGAACACTGAAGCTTTCTTT. Protein product: CASSSHGGALNTEAFF.

The rearrangement joins TRBV27 to TRBJ1-5; no clear D. V was cut by 8 bases and J by 5 bases, with 13 bases left in between. Germline V CDR1 and CDR2: MNHEY, SMNVEV (reference sequence). This CDR3 comprises 13 residues. The CDR3 reads CASAPQADQPQHF. CDR3 in DNA: TGTGCCAGCGCTCCTCAGGCGGATCAGCCCCAGCATTTT.

The chain couples TRBV15 to TRBJ1-5; 8 nucleotides align to TRBD1. V lost 4 bases to trimming and J lost 3 bases; unmatched junction nucleotides: 5. This CDR3 region has 15 residues. CDR1 and CDR2 from the germline V gene are LNHNV and YYDKDF (reference sequence). The CDR3 DNA reads TGTGCCACCAGCATACCGGGACAGGTCAATCAGCCCCAGCATTTT. Translation: CATSIPGQVNQPQHF.

This rearrangement joins TRBV5-1 to TRBJ1-1; 8 positions agree with TRBD1. Germline V gives CDR1 SGHRS, CDR2 YFSETQ. The CDR3 covers 14 residues. With 4 bases clipped from V and 4 bases from J, the junction kept 6 bases outside the gene matches. DNA of the CDR3: TGCGCCAGCAGCACTACAGGGGGTAGCACTGAAGCTTTCTTT. This codes for CASSTTGGSTEAFF.

The J gene is TRBJ2-4, the V gene TRBV9; 8 bases match TRBD1. The germline CDR1 and CDR2 sequences are SGDLS and YYNGEE. With 4 bases clipped from V and 2 bases from J, the junction kept 11 bases outside the gene matches. This CDR3 region has 17 residues. The CDR3 region is CASSPPGTGGSKNIQYF. In DNA form, the CDR3 reads TGTGCCAGCAGCCCTCCGGGGACAGGAGGTTCCAAAAACATTCAGTACTTC.

This chain links TRBV29-1 with TRBJ1-2; the D is unclear. CDR1 and CDR2 from the germline V gene are SQVTM and ANQGSEA. V was trimmed by 2 bases and J by 1 base, leaving 11 bases between them. CDR3 length equals 14 residues. The CDR3 region has the DNA TGCAGCGTTGAAAAGGCAGCCCTTAACTATGGCTACACCTTC. Translated, it gives CSVEKAALNYGYTF.

This chain connects TRBV3-1 to TRBJ1-6; TRBD1 is a possible D gene (5 bases). Trimming removed 7 bases at V and 8 bases at J, with 12 bases between. This CDR3 is 13 amino acids long. Germline assignment: CDR1 LGHDT and CDR2 YNNKEL (reference sequence). CDR3 nucleotides: TGTGCCAGCAACTTCGGAGGGGATTCACCCCTCCACTTT. This sequence encodes CASNFGGDSPLHF.

The rearrangement joins TRBV20-1 to TRBJ2-1; D call uncertain. The germline V gene encodes CDR1 DFQATT and CDR2 SNEGSKA (reference sequence). Trimming took 3 bases from V and 7 from J, leaving 7 bases between them. The CDR3 length is 11 residues. The chain's CDR3 is CSASNKNEQFF. The CDR3 DNA is TGCAGTGCTAGTAATAAAAATGAGCAGTTCTTC.

This rearrangement joins TRBV25-1 to TRBJ2-5; 7 bases agree with TRBD1. The CDR3 covers 15 residues. Germline loops: CDR1 MGHDK, CDR2 SYGVNS. Losses at the gene ends were 5 bases for V and 5 bases for J; bases not matched to a gene: 11. Here the CDR3 reads CASSPIDRDGETQYF. Written as DNA, the CDR3 is TGTGCCAGCAGTCCAATAGACAGGGACGGGGAGACCCAGTACTTC. The full variable domain, completed using reference TRBV25-1 and TRBJ2-5, is EADIYQTPRYLVIGTGKKITLECSQTMGHDKMYWYQQDPGMELHLIHYSYGVNSTEKGDLSSESTVSRIRTEHFPLTLESARPSHTSQYLCASSPIDRDGETQYFGPGTRLLVL.

The chain uses TRBV7-2 and TRBJ1-6, with D unclear. This CDR3 has 14 amino acids. Trimming removed 5 bases at V and 6 bases at J, with 11 bases between. CDR1 and CDR2 (germline): SGHTA, FQGNSA. CDR3 nucleotides: TGTGCCAGCAGCCCTCAGGCCTTTAATTCACCCCTCCACTTT. This gives the protein CASSPQAFNSPLHF.

The CDR3 sequence: CASSQSSGGAKTQYF. DNA for the CDR3: TGTGCCAGCAGCCAATCTAGCGGGGGGGCGAAGACCCAGTACTTC. This sequence joins TRBV3-1 and TRBJ2-5, with TRBD2 matching over 12 bases. V was clipped by 2 bases and J by 6 bases; unmatched bases: 4. The CDR3 runs to 15 residues. CDR1 LGHDT and CDR2 YNNKEL come from the germline V gene (reference sequence).

This chain connects TRBV4-1 to TRBJ1-5, with 7 bases matching TRBD1. Unmatched junction bases numbered 14, after V lost 3 bases and J lost 0 bases. Germline V lookup: CDR1 MGHRA, CDR2 YSYEKL. CDR3 length equals 19 residues. CDR3 coding DNA: TGCGCCAGCAGCCACGACGGCAGGGGGGGCTTTTATAGCAATCAGCCCCAGCATTTT. Translating it yields CASSHDGRGGFYSNQPQHF.

V and J are TRBV5-1 and TRBJ1-2, with D hard to call. Germline V gene data show CDR1 as SGHRS and CDR2 as YFSETQ. The V end lost 4 bases, the J end lost 1 base, and 8 bases lay between the germline ends. This CDR3 region has 13 residues. In DNA form, the CDR3 reads TGCGCCAGCAGCCCCGACGTTAACTATGGCTACACCTTC. This codes for CASSPDVNYGYTF.

The chain combines TRBV20-1 with TRBJ2-1; D remains ambiguous. Per germline, CDR1 DFQATT and CDR2 SNEGSKA (reference sequence). The CDR3 covers 13 residues. With 2 bases removed from V and 5 bases from J, the gap between germline ends came to 10 bases. CDR3 amino acids: CSARRGHDNEQFF. The DNA of the CDR3 is TGCAGTGCTAGAAGAGGTCACGACAATGAGCAGTTCTTC.

The genes are TRBV9 and TRBJ1-6; D unclear. Trimming took 5 bases from V and 6 from J, leaving 9 bases between them. The CDR3 runs to 13 residues. Germline V lookup: CDR1 SGDLS, CDR2 YYNGEE. CDR3 bases: TGTGCCAGCAGTGCGGGTGGTAATTCACCCCTCCACTTT. It yields the protein CASSAGGNSPLHF.

The rearrangement joins TRBV7-9 to TRBJ1-1, with D possibly matching TRBD1 (5 bases). Germline V CDR1 and CDR2: SEHNR, FQNEAQ (reference sequence). The length of the CDR3 is 13 residues. V was shortened by 11 bases and J by 1 base, with 14 bases between the two germline ends. This CDR3 is CAGVTGPNTEAFF. DNA for the CDR3: TGTGCCGGGGTAACAGGACCGAACACTGAAGCTTTCTTT.

The chain uses TRBV20-1 and TRBJ2-3; no reliable D call. This CDR3 comprises 12 residues. The germline CDR1 and CDR2 sequences are DFQATT and SNEGSKA (reference sequence). V was pared by 1 base and J by 6 bases, with 8 bases between. The CDR3 protein is CSARGVSDTQYF. CDR3 coding DNA: TGCAGTGCTAGAGGGGTCAGCGATACGCAGTATTTT.

The chain has TRBV5-1 and TRBJ1-2; possibly TRBD1 for D (5 bases). The V and J ends lost 5 bases and 2 bases respectively, with 7 bases between them. Germline V CDR1 and CDR2: SGHRS, YFSETQ. This CDR3 spans 12 amino acids. The CDR3 sequence is CASRTENYGYTF. The CDR3 coding sequence is TGCGCCAGCAGGACAGAGAACTATGGCTACACCTTC.

The chain carries TRBV6-5 and TRBJ2-4, with TRBD1 as a possible D gene (6 bases). The CDR3 sequence is 13 residues long. Germline V gives CDR1 MNHEY, CDR2 SVGAGI. V was pared by 5 bases and J by 2 bases, with 7 bases between. The CDR3 sequence is CASSTGTKNIQYF. The CDR3 region has the DNA TGTGCCAGCAGTACAGGGACCAAAAACATTCAGTACTTC.

The chain uses TRBV6-5 and TRBJ1-2; 9 bases fit TRBD1. V lost 2 bases, J lost 4 bases, and 8 bases stayed unmatched. Germline-derived CDR1 and CDR2 are MNHEY and SVGAGI. CDR3 size: 16 residues. CDR3 sequence: CASSYRPGQGPYGYTF. The CDR3 DNA follows: TGTGCCAGCAGTTACCGACCGGGACAGGGCCCCTATGGCTACACCTTC.

The CDR3 DNA is TGTGCCAGCAGCTTCTCAGGGGCTCACGGGGAGCTGTTTTTT. This gives the protein CASSFSGAHGELFF. The V and J genes are TRBV5-4 and TRBJ2-2; maybe TRBD1 (6 bases). The CDR3 sequence is 14 residues long. CDR1 and CDR2 from the germline V gene are SGHNT and YYREEE (reference sequence). The germline V and J ends were trimmed by 2 bases and 7 bases, with 12 bases remaining between them.

The chain links TRBV6-6 to TRBJ2-1; 11 bases are shared with TRBD1. The ends lost 0 bases at V and 6 bases at J; junction bases unmatched: 1. Per the germline V gene, CDR1 is MNHNY and CDR2 is SVGAGI (reference sequence). The CDR3 contains 15 residues. CDR3 sequence (DNA): TGTGCCAGCAGTTACTCTGGACAGGGGGCCAATGAGCAGTTCTTC. It encodes CASSYSGQGANEQFF.

The CDR3 reads CSAKGQSTDTQYF. The CDR3 DNA sequence: TGCAGTGCTAAAGGACAGAGCACAGATACGCAGTATTTT. V is TRBV20-1 and J is TRBJ2-3, with TRBD1 as a possible D gene (6 bases). Trimming stripped 4 bases from V and 0 bases from J, with 8 bases between. The germline V gene has CDR1 DFQATT and CDR2 SNEGSKA (reference sequence). The CDR3 consists of 13 residues.

The rearrangement joins TRBV18 to TRBJ2-4; weak D call: TRBD1 (5 bases). Trimming removed 3 bases from V and 9 bases from J, with 9 bases in between. CDR3 length: 12 amino acids. Germline V gives CDR1 KGHSH, CDR2 LQKENI. This CDR3 is CASSPTQGIQYF. The CDR3 DNA reads TGTGCCAGCTCACCTACTCAGGGCATTCAGTACTTC.

V is TRBV15 and J is TRBJ1-2; D not certain. Looked up from germline, CDR1 is LNHNV and CDR2 is YYDKDF (reference sequence). The CDR3 has 13 residues. With 3 bases removed from V and 4 bases from J, the gap between germline ends came to 9 bases. CDR3 nucleotide sequence: TGTGCCACCAGCAGGGACGGCCCCTATGGCTACACCTTC. Translating gives CATSRDGPYGYTF.

The V call is TRBV7-8, the J call TRBJ2-1; a weak D match, TRBD2 (5 bases). CDR1 and CDR2 from the germline V gene are SGHVS and FQNEAQ. The CDR3 is 14 amino acids. Trimming left V 7 bases short and J 3 bases short, with 13 bases between. Here the CDR3 reads CASTGGSDYNEQFF. In DNA form, the CDR3 reads TGTGCCAGCACCGGAGGTAGTGACTACAATGAGCAGTTCTTC.

The chain is built from TRBV3-1 and TRBJ1-2; D remains ambiguous. CDR1 is LGHDT and CDR2 is YNNKEL in the germline V gene (reference sequence). CDR3 length: 14 amino acids. The ends were cut back, 4 bases at V and 0 bases at J, with 9 bases in the middle. CDR3 in amino acids: CASSRWTANYGYTF. Written as DNA, the CDR3 is TGTGCCAGCAGCCGGTGGACGGCTAACTATGGCTACACCTTC.

The chain has TRBV20-1 and TRBJ2-5; D ambiguous. The CDR3 totals 12 residues. Germline assignment: CDR1 DFQATT and CDR2 SNEGSKA (reference sequence). V was pared by 3 bases and J by 3 bases, with 8 bases between. CDR3 sequence (DNA): TGCAGTGCTAGGAAGGGTAAAGAGACCCAGTACTTC. Residues: CSARKGKETQYF.